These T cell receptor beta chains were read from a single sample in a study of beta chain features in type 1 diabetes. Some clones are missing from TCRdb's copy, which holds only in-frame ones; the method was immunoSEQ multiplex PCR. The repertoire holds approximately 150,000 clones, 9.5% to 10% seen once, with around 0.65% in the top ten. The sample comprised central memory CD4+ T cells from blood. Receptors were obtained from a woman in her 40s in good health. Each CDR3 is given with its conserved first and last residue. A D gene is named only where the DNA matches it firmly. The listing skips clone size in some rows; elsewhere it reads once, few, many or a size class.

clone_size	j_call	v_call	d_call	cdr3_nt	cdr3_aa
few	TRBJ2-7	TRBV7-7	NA	TGTGCTAGCAGCTTAGGGCTCGGGGGAACCTACGAGCAGTACTTC	CASSLGLGGTYEQYF
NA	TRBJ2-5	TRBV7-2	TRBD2	TGTGCCAGCAGCTTAGGGTCAGCGGGGGGGGGAGAGACCCAGTACTTC	CASSLGSAGGGETQYF
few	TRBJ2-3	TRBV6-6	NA	TGTGCCAGCAGTCTCACAGATACGCAGTATTTT	CASSLTDTQYF
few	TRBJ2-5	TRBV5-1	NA	TGCGCCAGCAGCTTAACAGGTCGGGGGTTAGAGACCCAGTACTTC	CASSLTGRGLETQYF
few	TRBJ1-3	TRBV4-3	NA	TGCGCCAGCAGCCAAGATCTTCCGGGGAACACCATATATTTT	CASSQDLPGNTIYF
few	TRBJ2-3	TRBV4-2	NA	TGTGCCAGCAGCTTACCCGCCCGGGGTAGCACAGATACGCAGTATTTT	CASSLPARGSTDTQYF
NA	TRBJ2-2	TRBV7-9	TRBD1	TGTGCCAGCAGCCAAAGGGGGCGCACCGGGGAGCTGTTTTTT	CASSQRGRTGELFF
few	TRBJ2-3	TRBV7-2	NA	TGTGCCAGCAGCCGCGGTCTGACAGATACGCAGTATTTT	CASSRGLTDTQYF
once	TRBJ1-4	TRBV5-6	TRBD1	TGTGCCAGCAGCTGGACAGGGGCCTTGGGAAAACTGTTTTTT	CASSWTGALGKLFF
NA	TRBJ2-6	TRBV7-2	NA	TGTGCCAGCAGCTTTATTGGGGCCAACGTCCTGACTTTC	CASSFIGANVLTF